Listed below are T cell receptor beta chains from one sample, sequenced in a study of identical twins. MiXCR, run by TCRdb on the 5' RACE reads, gives a single entry per CDR3 protein. The sample consists of over 200,000 distinct CDR3 sequences, 6% to 7% of them appearing once. In addition, the sample was reused for a study of T cells expressing NK-cell markers.

Sequencing was performed on CD8+ T cells sorted from blood. The receptors were gathered from a woman aged 18 to 35 in good health. The CDR3 runs from the conserved cysteine through the conserved F or W. Fields, in order: D gene, J gene, clone size, V gene, CDR3 DNA, CDR3 protein. D genes are given only for firm matches. Rows give clone size only sometimes, using once, few, many, or a class for an expanded clone.

- TRBJ2-5 few TRBV6-5 TGTGCCAGCAGTAACCCGGGACTGAAGAAAGAGACCCAGTACTTC CASSNPGLKKETQYF
- TRBJ1-1 many TRBV5-1 TGCGCCAGCAGCTTGGAAATATTGAACACTGAAGCTTTCTTT CASSLEILNTEAFF
- TRBJ2-7 few TRBV5-6 TGTGCCAGCTGCTGGGGGAGCTCCTACGAGCAGTACTTC CASCWGSSYEQYF
- TRBJ2-5 many TRBV7-2 TGTGCCAGCAGTTTACCGGGACTCCGAAGGACCCAGTACTTC CASSLPGLRRTQYF
- TRBJ2-5 - TRBV3-1 TGTGCCAGCAGCCAGGGGTTACAGCATCAAGAGACCCAGTACTTC CASSQGLQHQETQYF
- TRBJ2-3 many TRBV7-6 TGTGCCACCCATTGGGCCAAGGCAGATACGCAGTATTTT CATHWAKADTQYF
- TRBJ2-7 - TRBV12-3/TRBV12-4 TGTGCCAGCAGTTTGAGGCGCTACGAGCAGTACTTC CASSLRRYEQYF
TRBD2 TRBJ2-7 few TRBV20-1 TGCAGTGCGTCTTTAGCGGGACCCTACGAGCAGTACTTC CSASLAGPYEQYF
TRBD2 TRBJ2-1 few TRBV19 TGTGCCAGTAGTATGACTAGCATCCGGTACAATGAGCAGTTCTTC CASSMTSIRYNEQFF
- TRBJ1-4 - TRBV9 TGTGCCAGCAGCGTAGTAGAGGGGCGAGGGGAAAAACTGTTTTTT CASSVVEGRGEKLFF
- TRBJ1-6 few TRBV7-9 TGTGCCAGCAGCCCAACGACGGCTTCACCCCTCCACTTT CASSPTTASPLHF
- TRBJ2-1 many TRBV5-1 TGCGCCAGCAGCTACCAACAGGGAGGATGGGATGAGCAGTTCTTC CASSYQQGGWDEQFF
- TRBJ2-1 few TRBV7-8 TGTGCCAGCAGCACCCCAGGGTCCTCCTACAATGAGCAGTTCTTC CASSTPGSSYNEQFF
TRBD2 TRBJ2-7 many TRBV11-2 TGTGCCAGCAGTAGGCGGGAGTGGGAGCAGTACTTC CASSRREWEQYF
- TRBJ1-1 few TRBV9 TGTGCCAGCAGCGTAGGTTTGGGATCTGAAGCTTTCTTT CASSVGLGSEAFF
TRBD2 TRBJ2-7 - TRBV29-1 TGCAGCGTTGAACTTAGCGGGGGGGTCTACGAGCAGTACTTC CSVELSGGVYEQYF
TRBD2 TRBJ2-1 - TRBV9 TGTGCCAGCAGCGTAGCGGGACTAGCCAATGAGCAGTTCTTC CASSVAGLANEQFF
- TRBJ2-1 few TRBV3-1 TGTGCCAGCAGCCATGCCCAACTAGCCGAGCAGTTCTTC CASSHAQLAEQFF
- TRBJ2-2 many TRBV12-3/TRBV12-4 TGTGCCAGCAGTTCAGGGTCCGGGGAGCTGTTTTTT CASSSGSGELFF
TRBD1 TRBJ1-2 many TRBV5-5 TGTGCCAGCATTCCGGGACAGGGCATCTATGGCTACACCTTC CASIPGQGIYGYTF
TRBD2 TRBJ2-1 many TRBV29-1 TGCAGCGTTCCTGCTAGCGGCGAGCAGTTCTTC CSVPASGEQFF
TRBD1 TRBJ2-1 many TRBV7-9 TGTGCCAGCAGCTTCAGGGGGAAGGAGCAGTTCTTC CASSFRGKEQFF
- TRBJ2-2 - TRBV12-3/TRBV12-4 TGTGCCAGCAGCCCAGAGTCAGGGGACACCGGGGAGCTGTTTTTT CASSPESGDTGELFF
TRBD1 TRBJ1-2 - TRBV2 TGTGCCAGCAGCCCAGGGGACAGGTCGCCCTATGGCTACACCTTC CASSPGDRSPYGYTF
- TRBJ2-1 - TRBV6-2/TRBV6-3 TGTGCCAGCAGGCGGAACATTCCCAATGAGCAGTTCTTC CASRRNIPNEQFF
- TRBJ2-4 - TRBV7-2 TGTGCCAGCAGCTTAGGTCCGGGGGCCATAGCCAAAAACATTCAGTACTTC CASSLGPGAIAKNIQYF
- TRBJ2-7 many TRBV5-6 TGTGCCAGCAGCTTGCAGGGTCCCGAGCAGTACTTC CASSLQGPEQYF